The clone carrying this T cell receptor beta chain has more than one count but fewer than ten. The data originate from a study of blood T cell repertoires in COVID-19. Study background: Whether acute or convalescent, the COVID-19 samples came from the United States, Italy and Spain.

Original methodology: Quantification of nucleated cells was approximated via reference gene primer amplification. The assay was immunoSEQ multiplex PCR, and TCRdb's table has in-frame clones only and misses some. V, J and clone size are those of that table, while D and trimming were read from the DNA. In the table there are about 99,000 clones, 84% of which are singletons. This TCR was recovered from a man in his 70s with active or convalescent COVID-19. Sequenced: peripheral blood.

CDR3 sequence (DNA): TGTGCCAGCAGCCAGGCCGGGACAGGAGAGCAGTACTTC. Amino acids: CASSQAGTGEQYF. The V and J genes are TRBV3-1 (or the pseudogene TRBV3-2) and TRBJ2-7; 8 bases map to TRBD1. Looked up from germline, CDR1 is LGHDT and CDR2 is YNNKEL (reference sequence). CDR3 length equals 13 residues. The V gene end was trimmed by 3 bases and the J gene end by 7 bases; junction bases not matched to a gene: 5.